The next 26 T cell receptor beta chains were all read from a single sample in a study of T-cell memory formation after mild COVID-19. A single record per CDR3 protein comes from TCRdb applying MiXCR to the 5' RACE reads. The sample contains some 82,000 distinct CDR3 sequences, over 10% of which appear only once. Sequencing was carried out using PBMCs or a T cell subset sorted from them (not recorded which). The receptor set was obtained from a man between 18 and 29 years old who had mild COVID-19 (a few samples of this study predate the infection). Cell type and time point are not known.

The gene calls are TRBV10-2 and TRBJ2-2; TRBD1 matches 9 bases. The CDR3 is 17 residues long. Germline-derived CDR1 and CDR2 are WSHSY and SAAADI. V shed 3 bases and J 3 bases; nucleotides not matched to a gene: 8. The CDR3 region is CASSEFGRQGDTGELFF. CDR3 DNA: TGCGCCAGCAGTGAATTCGGGAGACAGGGGGACACCGGGGAGCTGTTTTTT.

This rearrangement joins TRBV4-1 to TRBJ1-5; D gene unclear. The CDR3 loop spans 15 amino acids. The germline V gene encodes CDR1 MGHRA and CDR2 YSYEKL. Trimming removed 4 bases at V and 4 bases at J, with 14 bases between. The CDR3 loop is CASSPLGGDNQPQHF. CDR3 DNA: TGCGCCAGCAGCCCACTCGGTGGGGATAATCAGCCCCAGCATTTT.

This clonotype was seen more than once but under ten times. CDR3 sequence: CAISESGLGDEQYV. The CDR3 DNA sequence: TGTGCCATCAGTGAGTCGGGACTAGGGGACGAGCAGTACGTC. This chain links TRBV10-3 with TRBJ2-7, with 8 bases lining up with TRBD2. Trimming took 0 bases from V and 5 from J; bases not matched to a gene: 3. Germline assignment: CDR1 ENHRY and CDR2 SYGVKD. This CDR3 comprises 14 residues.

The sample holds a few counts of this clonotype. The CDR3 protein is CASSLALVEETQYF. The CDR3 DNA is TGTGCCAGCAGCTTAGCACTAGTGGAAGAGACCCAGTACTTC. J is TRBJ2-5 and V is TRBV13, with D possibly TRBD2 on 5 matching bases. The V gene lost 1 base and the J gene lost 3 bases, with 9 bases spanning the gap. Per the germline V gene, CDR1 is PRHDT and CDR2 is FYEKMQ (reference sequence). The CDR3 has 14 amino acids.

This clonotype was counted only a few times. This rearrangement joins TRBV7-2 to TRBJ1-6; maybe TRBD1 (6 bases). The germline gives CDR1 SGHTA, CDR2 FQGNSA. Trimming removed 4 bases at V and 9 bases at J, with 13 bases between. The CDR3 totals 14 residues. The CDR3 region is CASSSTGSGSPLHF. CDR3 in DNA: TGTGCCAGCAGCTCCACAGGGAGTGGTTCACCCCTCCACTTT.

This clonotype was observed a few times. The chain carries TRBV7-2 and TRBJ2-7; 9 bases map to TRBD2. Germline CDR1 is SGHTA and CDR2 is FQGNSA. J was trimmed by 7 bases and V by 1 base; bases with no gene match: 14. This CDR3 spans 17 amino acids. CDR3 amino acids: CASSLEQAGGPLGEQYF. The CDR3 DNA reads TGTGCCAGCAGCTTAGAGCAAGCGGGGGGCCCCCTGGGGGAGCAGTACTTC.

V and J are TRBV24-1 and TRBJ2-2; D not resolved. The CDR3 extends over 18 amino acids. The V end was cut by 0 bases, the J end by 2 bases, with 15 bases between. Germline CDR1 reads KGHDR; CDR2 reads SFDVKD. CDR3 loop: CATSDLHILRTNTGELFF. The CDR3 DNA follows: TGTGCCACCAGTGATTTGCACATCCTCCGTACTAACACCGGGGAGCTGTTTTTT.

This clonotype was counted ten times or more. This chain links TRBV24-1 with TRBJ2-5; 7 nucleotides align to TRBD2. The J segment lost 1 base and the V segment lost 1 base, leaving 2 bases of the junction unmatched. The CDR3 loop spans 15 amino acids. Germline values: CDR1 KGHDR, CDR2 SFDVKD. As DNA, the CDR3 is TGTGCCACCAGTGATTTCCGGGGGGTCCAAGAGACCCAGTACTTC. Its translation: CATSDFRGVQETQYF.

The chain joins TRBV12-3 or TRBV12-4 to TRBJ2-5; D is perhaps TRBD1 (5 bases). There are 12 residues in the CDR3. V shed 9 bases and J shed 1 base, with 9 bases lying between them. The CDR3 loop reads CARQAPQETQYF. The CDR3, as DNA: TGTGCCAGACAGGCCCCCCAAGAGACCCAGTACTTC.

This chain uses TRBV27 with TRBJ1-2; 10 bases line up with TRBD1. Trimming at V came to 3 bases and at J to 3 bases, leaving 4 bases not matched to a gene. The CDR3 is 15 amino acids. Germline-derived CDR1 and CDR2 are MNHEY and SMNVEV (reference sequence). CDR3 sequence: CASSFAGTGDYGYTF. Here the CDR3 DNA reads TGTGCCAGCAGTTTCGCCGGGACAGGGGACTATGGCTACACCTTC.

This clonotype was recorded a few times. The rearrangement uses TRBV6-2 or TRBV6-3 and TRBJ2-2; D not resolved. The CDR3 covers 16 residues. CDR1 MNHEY and CDR2 SVGEGT come from the germline V gene. The V end was cut by 7 bases, the J end by 3 bases, with 18 bases between. CDR3 region: CASNWPDLPDTGELFF. In DNA, the CDR3 is TGTGCCAGCAACTGGCCTGACCTCCCAGACACCGGGGAGCTGTTTTTT.

This clonotype showed up just a few times. The chain links TRBV5-1 to TRBJ2-1, with D maybe TRBD1 (5 bases). The CDR3 is 16 amino acids. Trimming shortened V by 2 bases and J by 7 bases, and 19 bases separated the two germline ends. Germline V lookup: CDR1 SGHRS, CDR2 YFSETQ. In nucleotides, the CDR3 is TGCGCCAGCAGCTTCACCCCGGAACAGGTGGGGAATGAGCAGTTCTTC. It encodes CASSFTPEQVGNEQFF.

The rearrangement joins TRBV5-4 to TRBJ2-3; 7 bases agree with TRBD2. CDR1 SGHNT and CDR2 YYREEE come from the germline V gene (reference sequence). The CDR3 is made up of 11 amino acids. The V segment lost 7 bases and the J segment 4 bases; nucleotides outside the gene matches: 0. CDR3 loop: CASGRADTQYF. CDR3 coding DNA: TGTGCCAGCGGGAGGGCAGATACGCAGTATTTT.

The V gene is TRBV29-1, the J gene TRBJ2-7; D tentatively fits TRBD1 or TRBD2 (5 bases each). The CDR3 runs 15 residues. With 0 bases removed from V and 3 bases from J, the gap between germline ends came to 15 bases. Germline lookup yields CDR1 SQVTM and CDR2 ANQGSEA. CDR3 sequence reads: CSVEDPEGTVYEQYF. For the CDR3, the DNA is TGCAGCGTTGAAGATCCGGAAGGGACCGTCTACGAGCAGTACTTC.

This clonotype was seen at least ten times. V usage is TRBV24-1 and J usage is TRBJ1-5; D not certain. Trimming shortened V by 6 bases and J by 4 bases, and 9 bases separated the two germline ends. Germline values: CDR1 KGHDR, CDR2 SFDVKD. This CDR3 is built from 13 residues. CDR3 DNA sequence: TGTGCCACCAGTCGCCGGGAGAATCAGCCCCAGCATTTT. Residues: CATSRRENQPQHF.

Only a few counts were recorded for this clonotype. The gene calls are TRBV12-3 or TRBV12-4 and TRBJ1-5; 7 bases are shared with TRBD1. V lost 3 bases, J lost 0 bases, and 5 bases stayed unmatched. The CDR3 sequence is 16 residues long. The CDR3: CASSFRTGYSNQPQHF. The CDR3 region has the DNA TGTGCCAGCAGTTTCAGGACAGGATATAGCAATCAGCCCCAGCATTTT.

The chain couples TRBV7-8 to TRBJ2-5; TRBD2 agrees at 8 bases. V was clipped by 5 bases and J by 2 bases; unmatched bases: 4. CDR1 SGHVS and CDR2 FQNEAQ come from the germline V gene. CDR3 length equals 14 residues. The CDR3 sequence: CASSAPSGQETQYF. CDR3 DNA sequence: TGTGCCAGCAGCGCCCCTAGCGGGCAAGAGACCCAGTACTTC.

This clonotype was detected a few times. The J gene is TRBJ1-1, the V gene TRBV27; TRBD1 aligns across 7 bases. The J segment lost 1 base and the V segment lost 5 bases, leaving 10 bases of the junction unmatched. The CDR3 contains 16 residues. Germline V CDR1 and CDR2: MNHEY, SMNVEV (reference sequence). Written as DNA, the CDR3 is TGTGCCAGCAGTCTTTATCTGCCAGGGGGGAACACTGAAGCTTTCTTT. Protein sequence: CASSLYLPGGNTEAFF.

CDR3 amino acids: CASSLALRDEQFF. DNA of the CDR3: TGTGCCAGCAGCTTAGCGCTTAGGGATGAGCAGTTCTTC. The V call is TRBV7-9, the J call TRBJ2-1; D is unclear. From germline, CDR1 is SEHNR and CDR2 FQNEAQ (reference sequence). The germline V and J ends were trimmed by 0 bases and 8 bases, with 8 bases remaining between them. The CDR3 runs 13 residues.

V is TRBV6-5 and J is TRBJ2-1; the match to TRBD2 covers 8 bases. The V gene's germline CDR1 is MNHEY and CDR2 SVGAGI. Germline trimming cut 0 bases from V and 1 base from J; bases unmatched to any gene: 8. This CDR3 has 18 residues. This CDR3 reads CASSYSRSGGGSYNEQFF. The CDR3 bases are TGTGCCAGCAGTTACTCTAGGTCGGGCGGGGGGTCCTACAATGAGCAGTTCTTC.

This chain uses TRBV7-9 with TRBJ2-3; D might be TRBD2 (5 bases). There are 15 residues in the CDR3. The germline V and J ends were trimmed by 2 bases and 5 bases, with 14 bases remaining between them. In germline, CDR1 is SEHNR, CDR2 FQNEAQ (reference sequence). CDR3 DNA: TGTGCCAGCAGCTTAATCTCCCTAGAGGGAGATACGCAGTATTTT. It yields the protein CASSLISLEGDTQYF.

V gene TRBV7-6 combines with J gene TRBJ2-3; D gene uncertain. The CDR3 contains 14 residues. CDR1 and CDR2 (germline): SGHVS, FNYEAQ. Trimming took off 0 bases at V and 4 bases at J, with 8 bases between the two ends. The CDR3, as DNA: TGTGCCAGCAGCTTAGCGGGTGAGGCAGATACGCAGTATTTT. Translating gives CASSLAGEADTQYF.

The chain is built from TRBV6-5 and TRBJ2-1; tentative D call: TRBD2 (6 bases). V lost 5 bases and J lost 0, with 17 bases in between. The CDR3 is 17 amino acids. CDR1 is MNHEY, CDR2 SVGAGI, per germline. DNA of the CDR3: TGTGCCAGCAGTCCCCCACACTTGACTAGCTCCTACAATGAGCAGTTCTTC. Translating it yields CASSPPHLTSSYNEQFF.

The chain combines TRBV27 with TRBJ2-2, with D unresolved. The CDR3 has 15 residues. The germline CDR1 and CDR2 sequences are MNHEY and SMNVEV (reference sequence). V dropped 2 bases and J dropped 0 bases, with 7 bases sitting between them. The CDR3 nucleotides read TGTGCCAGCAGTTTACTGGGGTCGAACACCGGGGAGCTGTTTTTT. Translation gives CASSLLGSNTGELFF.

The CDR3, as DNA: TGCAGTGCGGAGGCGGGCTCCTACAATGAGCAGTTCTTC. Protein: CSAEAGSYNEQFF. The rearrangement uses TRBV20-1 and TRBJ2-1; perhaps TRBD2 as D (5 bases). Per germline, CDR1 DFQATT and CDR2 SNEGSKA (reference sequence). V was trimmed by 6 bases and J by 0 bases, leaving 9 bases between them. There are 13 residues in the CDR3.

This clonotype was detected a few times. The CDR3 DNA is TGCAGTGCTAGGGACTCACAGAGCGCTACAAACATTCAGTACTTC. This translates into CSARDSQSATNIQYF. The chain carries TRBV20-1 and TRBJ2-4; TRBD2 might be the D (5 bases). The germline gives CDR1 DFQATT, CDR2 SNEGSKA (reference sequence). V dropped 3 bases and J dropped 6 bases, with 18 bases sitting between them. The length of the CDR3 is 15 residues.